Shown below are 8 T cell receptor beta chains from a single sample sequenced in a study of shared clonotypes between healthy human individuals. Naive-designated CD8 cells lacked CD45RO, were positively enriched for CCR7, and omitted terminally differentiated effector memory CD45RA+ cells. Sequenced by immunoSEQ multiplex PCR; TCRdb stores in-frame clones only, minus some. In the table there are millions of clones, 85% to 95% of which are singletons. Sequences were obtained from naive CD8+ T cells from PBMCs. The receptors shown here come from a man between 18 and 35 years old in good health. Some clones in this sample may be carry-over from other donors' samples.

As regards this clone: Other nucleotide sequences from this sample produce the same CDR3. V is TRBV7-6 and J is TRBJ2-1; the D gene is possibly TRBD2 (5 bases). Germline V gene sequence: CDR1 SGHVS, CDR2 FNYEAQ. Trimming took 1 base from V and 1 from J, leaving 8 bases between them. The CDR3 has 15 residues. As DNA, the CDR3 is TGTGCCAGCAGCTTAGTATCGGGATCCTACAATGAGCAGTTCTTC. Protein sequence: CASSLVSGSYNEQFF.

V and J are TRBV27 and TRBJ2-1; no definite D call. The CDR3 is 12 amino acids. The V gene lost 1 base and the J gene lost 5 bases, with 3 bases spanning the gap. The germline V gene encodes CDR1 MNHEY and CDR2 SMNVEV (reference sequence). The CDR3, as DNA: TGTGCCAGCAGTTTATACAACAATGAGCAGTTCTTC. Translating it yields CASSLYNNEQFF.

V usage is TRBV19 and J usage is TRBJ1-1, with 9 bases aligning to TRBD1. This CDR3 spans 14 amino acids. Germline V lookup: CDR1 LNHDA, CDR2 SQIVND (reference sequence). The V segment lost 5 bases and the J segment 5 bases; nucleotides outside the gene matches: 6. This chain's CDR3 is CASSPRQGGTEAFF. The CDR3 DNA sequence: TGTGCCAGTAGTCCACGACAGGGGGGAACTGAAGCTTTCTTT.

The chain recombines TRBV15 with TRBJ2-7; 7 nucleotides align to TRBD1. The V gene's germline CDR1 is LNHNV and CDR2 YYDKDF (reference sequence). The CDR3 loop spans 15 amino acids. V dropped 5 bases and J dropped 0; count of bases not matched to a gene: 7. The CDR3 coding sequence is TGTGCCACCAGCGGCCTCAGACAGGGCTCCTACGAGCAGTACTTC. It specifies CATSGLRQGSYEQYF.

This clone was picked up one time. The chain is built from TRBV29-1 and TRBJ2-7; D not certain. CDR1 and CDR2 (germline): SQVTM, ANQGSEA. CDR3 length equals 14 residues. V was shortened by 3 bases and J by 3 bases, with 15 bases between the two germline ends. The CDR3: CSVDLGRRGYEQYF. CDR3 DNA: TGCAGCGTTGATCTCGGACGCCGAGGCTACGAGCAGTACTTC.

The chain uses TRBV27 and TRBJ2-7; D ambiguous. CDR3 length equals 15 residues. With 0 bases removed from V and 0 bases from J, the gap between germline ends came to 9 bases. Germline assignment: CDR1 MNHEY and CDR2 SMNVEV (reference sequence). For the CDR3, the DNA is TGTGCCAGCAGTTTATCGAGCGTATACTCCTACGAGCAGTACTTC. The encoded protein is CASSLSSVYSYEQYF.

The chain recombines TRBV4-3 with TRBJ2-1; tentative D call: TRBD2 (6 bases). The V gene's germline CDR1 is LGHNA and CDR2 YSLEER. CDR3 size: 16 residues. Between the trimmed V and J ends, which lost 3 bases and 5 bases, there was a span of 17 bases. The CDR3 bases are TGCGCCAGCAGCCACCTGTTCGGCAGGGAGGACAATGAGCAGTTCTTC. It specifies CASSHLFGREDNEQFF.

The chain has TRBV19 and TRBJ2-7, with D possibly matching TRBD2 (6 bases). V shed 3 bases and J shed 2 bases, with 14 bases lying between them. Germline V CDR1 and CDR2: LNHDA, SQIVND (reference sequence). The CDR3 is 15 residues long. The chain's CDR3 is CASSIAASDTYEQYF. In nucleotides, the CDR3 is TGTGCCAGTAGTATCGCGGCTAGCGACACCTACGAGCAGTACTTC.